Shown below are 14 T cell receptor beta chains from a single sample sequenced in a study of blood T cell repertoires in COVID-19. The table came from immunoSEQ multiplex PCR; TCRdb's copy has only in-frame clones and leaves some out. The table includes hundreds of thousands of clones, approximately 88% detected once. Sequencing used PBMCs or T cells enriched from blood (not recorded which). The receptors were sampled from a woman between 18 and 30 years old who had recovered from COVID-19.

The chain recombines TRBV6-5 with TRBJ2-1; D is uncertain. CDR3 length: 15 amino acids. Trimming pared 6 bases from V and 3 bases from J, leaving 15 bases between. The V gene's germline CDR1 is MNHEY and CDR2 SVGAGI. CDR3: CASRRSSRLYNEQFF. In DNA form, the CDR3 reads TGTGCCAGCAGGAGGTCGTCACGGCTCTACAATGAGCAGTTCTTC.

The sample holds one count of this clone. This chain connects TRBV5-1 to TRBJ2-2; TRBD2 agrees at 10 bases. The CDR3 is made up of 18 amino acids. Trimming cost V 4 bases and J 5 bases; bases outside gene matches: 14. Germline assignment: CDR1 SGHRS and CDR2 YFSETQ. This CDR3 is CASSQSLLAGVRTGELFF. Here the CDR3 DNA reads TGCGCCAGCAGCCAGTCCCTCCTAGCGGGAGTAAGGACCGGGGAGCTGTTTTTT.

The chain joins TRBV5-1 to TRBJ1-2; TRBD1 matches 7 bases. The CDR3 has 17 residues. Germline lookup yields CDR1 SGHRS and CDR2 YFSETQ. V trimming: 7 bases; J trimming: 8 bases; junction bases outside the gene matches: 23. The CDR3 DNA reads TGCGCCAGCGCACCCTACCCACAGGGGATCGACGGGGGCGGCTACACCTTC. As protein: CASAPYPQGIDGGGYTF.

The rearrangement links TRBV2 to TRBJ1-2; perhaps TRBD1 as D (6 bases). The CDR3 sequence is 15 residues long. In germline, CDR1 is SNHLY, CDR2 FYNNEI. Trimming pared 1 base from V and 8 bases from J, leaving 17 bases between. For the CDR3, the DNA is TGTGCCAGCAGTGAAGGGCTCAGGGGAGTGGGCGGCTACACCTTC. Protein: CASSEGLRGVGGYTF. Looking up the rest from reference TRBV2 and TRBJ1-2 gives the full variable domain: EPEVTQTPSHQVTQMGQEVILRCVPISNHLYFYWYRQILGQKVEFLVSFYNNEISEKSEIFDDQFSVERPDGSNFTLKIRSTKLEDSAMYFCASSEGLRGVGGYTFGSGTRLTVV.

V gene TRBV6-2 or TRBV6-3 combines with J gene TRBJ2-2; TRBD1 matches 8 bases. The V segment lost 5 bases and the J segment 7 bases; nucleotides outside the gene matches: 15. The CDR3 has 17 residues. Germline V CDR1 and CDR2: MNHEY, SVGEGT. CDR3 sequence reads: CASSGRPFRGRGGELFF. CDR3 bases: TGTGCCAGCAGTGGCCGCCCATTCAGGGGGCGCGGCGGGGAGCTGTTTTTT.

The rearrangement joins TRBV13 to TRBJ1-3; D is undetermined. Germline values: CDR1 PRHDT, CDR2 FYEKMQ (reference sequence). V was cut by 1 base and J by 2 bases, with 6 bases left in between. The CDR3 is made up of 14 amino acids. The DNA for the CDR3 is TGTGCCAGCAGCTTAGCCCTAACTGGAAACACCATATATTTT. Amino acids: CASSLALTGNTIYF.

In DNA form, the CDR3 reads TGTGCCAGCAGCCCAAGACTAGCGGGAGAAAGAAGAGAGTACTTC. Translation: CASSPRLAGERREYF. The rearrangement uses TRBV7-2 and TRBJ2-7, with 12 bases matching TRBD2. The CDR3 covers 15 residues. V lost 5 bases to trimming and J lost 11 bases; unmatched junction nucleotides: 13. Germline assignment: CDR1 SGHTA and CDR2 FQGNSA.

This clone was seen a few times. The chain carries TRBV27 and TRBJ1-1; D gene unclear. Germline CDR1 and CDR2: MNHEY and SMNVEV (reference sequence). V lost 3 bases to trimming and J lost 3 bases, with 11 bases between them. The CDR3 has 14 residues. CDR3 DNA: TGTGCCAGCAGTTTCATGGGAGGGTACACTGAAGCTTTCTTT. As protein: CASSFMGGYTEAFF.

This chain connects TRBV11-2 to TRBJ2-7, with 7 bases matching TRBD2. CDR3 size: 16 residues. CDR1 and CDR2 (germline): SGHAT, FQNNGV. The V and J ends lost 0 bases and 0 bases, in that order; junction bases with no gene match: 5. The CDR3 nucleotides are TGTGCCAGCAGCTTAGAGGGCGGGAGCTTCTCCTACGAGCAGTACTTC. Residues: CASSLEGGSFSYEQYF.

The J gene is TRBJ1-2, the V gene TRBV27, with 7 bases aligning to TRBD1. The CDR3 contains 14 residues. With V trimmed by 6 bases and J by 3 bases, 7 bases remained unmatched. Germline values: CDR1 MNHEY, CDR2 SMNVEV (reference sequence). CDR3 sequence (DNA): TGTGCCAGCAGGCACCGGGACAGACACTATGGCTACACCTTC. Translated: CASRHRDRHYGYTF.

J is TRBJ1-2 and V is TRBV24-1; TRBD1 matches 7 bases. With 3 bases clipped from V and 5 bases from J, the junction kept 8 bases outside the gene matches. This CDR3 has 15 residues. Germline V gives CDR1 KGHDR, CDR2 SFDVKD. The CDR3, as DNA: TGTGCCACCAGTGATACGAGACAGGGAGCGTATGGCTACACCTTC. Protein: CATSDTRQGAYGYTF.

This chain connects TRBV6-5 to TRBJ2-1; no firm D call. The CDR3 is 14 amino acids. The V gene's germline CDR1 is MNHEY and CDR2 SVGAGI. The V and J ends lost 7 bases and 0 bases respectively, with 10 bases between them. CDR3 nucleotide sequence: TGTGCCAGCAAAACAGAGACCTCCTACAATGAGCAGTTCTTC. Protein: CASKTETSYNEQFF.

The rearrangement links TRBV5-3 to TRBJ2-5, with TRBD1 identical over 7 bases. TRBV5-3 is recorded as an ORF, its role being uncertain. This CDR3 spans 17 amino acids. The V and J ends lost 0 bases and 2 bases, in that order; junction bases with no gene match: 10. This chain's CDR3 is CARSLVVGQGVQETQYF. The CDR3 nucleotides read TGTGCCAGAAGCTTGGTGGTAGGGCAGGGGGTGCAAGAGACCCAGTACTTC.

This clone has a single count. The V and J genes are TRBV5-5 and TRBJ2-7; 10 bases align to TRBD1. The CDR3 spans 14 residues. CDR1 is SGHKS, CDR2 YYEKEE, per germline (reference sequence). V gave up 0 bases and J gave up 4 bases; unmatched junction bases: 1. The CDR3, as DNA: TGTGCCAGCAGCTTGGAGGGACAGGGGTACGAGCAGTACTTC. It specifies CASSLEGQGYEQYF.